This TCR beta chain was observed in a study of sequential checkpoint blockade in melanoma. Assay used: immunoSEQ multiplex PCR; TCRdb lists only in-frame clones, some missing. The sample contains 4,000 or so clones, around a fifth of which appear only once. As for treatment: randomized to nivolumab then ipilimumab (arm A) or the reverse (arm B). Looked up from germline, CDR1 is LNHDA and CDR2 is SQIVND (reference sequence). The CDR3 extends over 15 amino acids. Trimming left V 3 bases short and J 5 bases short, with 16 bases between. This clone has only one observation. This clonotype was obtained from a human patient with melanoma. Some clones in this sample may be carry-over from other donors' samples. The chain joins TRBV19 to TRBJ2-5; D is unclear. Source: tumor tissue (inferred from file names), taken from a patient given nivolumab and ipilimumab in sequence. The CDR3 region has the DNA TGTGCCAGTAGTATCAGTACGGCGGTAGAGGAGACCCAGTACTTC. Protein sequence: CASSISTAVEETQYF.